This TCR beta chain was found in a study of metastatic and nonmetastatic thyroid tumors. All patients reached thyroid surgery having received no treatment beforehand. This clone has only a few counts. There are 13 residues in the CDR3. V lost 7 bases to trimming and J lost 4 bases; unmatched junction nucleotides: 2. CDR1 is MNHNS, CDR2 SASEGT, per germline. The authors' processing: Built for papillary thyroid cancer, a distant-metastasis classifier drew on CDR3 differences across clinicopathological groups. TCRdb re-clonotyped the PCR reads via MiXCR. These V and J calls derive from TCRdb rather than the authors' analysis. The data contain about 45,000 clones, about 4% of them singletons.

Sequenced material: blood. J is TRBJ1-3 and V is TRBV6-1; 9 bases map to TRBD1. This receptor was taken from a female donor with papillary thyroid cancer or a benign thyroid nodule (not recorded which). Some clones in this sample may be carry-over from other donors' samples. The DNA of the CDR3 is TGTGCCAGCACAACAGGGGGCGGAAACACCATATATTTT. It encodes CASTTGGGNTIYF.